Included here is one T cell receptor (beta chain) sequence, with context. Profiled with immunoSEQ multiplex PCR; TCRdb holds only in-frame clones, not every one. Here the sample spans more than 200,000 clones, roughly 91% being singletons. The data stem from a study of blood T cell repertoires in COVID-19. Looking at the study overall: PBMCs, B-cell-depleted T cells, or T cells provided the cDNA or gDNA that made up the material.

Participants' reported clinical history set cohort assignment. Germline values: CDR1 MNHEY, CDR2 SVGAGI. Trimming shortened V by 6 bases and J by 9 bases, and 14 bases separated the two germline ends. The CDR3 extends over 12 amino acids. The sequence was collected from a man aged 25-45 years in a cohort exposed to, infected with or recovered from COVID-19 (not recorded which). V gene TRBV6-5 combines with J gene TRBJ1-1, with D perhaps matching TRBD1 (5 bases). The specimen was PBMCs or T cells enriched from blood (not recorded which). CDR3 protein: CASSRGASKAFF. Here the CDR3 DNA reads TGTGCCAGCAGCCGCGGGGCTTCTAAAGCTTTCTTT.